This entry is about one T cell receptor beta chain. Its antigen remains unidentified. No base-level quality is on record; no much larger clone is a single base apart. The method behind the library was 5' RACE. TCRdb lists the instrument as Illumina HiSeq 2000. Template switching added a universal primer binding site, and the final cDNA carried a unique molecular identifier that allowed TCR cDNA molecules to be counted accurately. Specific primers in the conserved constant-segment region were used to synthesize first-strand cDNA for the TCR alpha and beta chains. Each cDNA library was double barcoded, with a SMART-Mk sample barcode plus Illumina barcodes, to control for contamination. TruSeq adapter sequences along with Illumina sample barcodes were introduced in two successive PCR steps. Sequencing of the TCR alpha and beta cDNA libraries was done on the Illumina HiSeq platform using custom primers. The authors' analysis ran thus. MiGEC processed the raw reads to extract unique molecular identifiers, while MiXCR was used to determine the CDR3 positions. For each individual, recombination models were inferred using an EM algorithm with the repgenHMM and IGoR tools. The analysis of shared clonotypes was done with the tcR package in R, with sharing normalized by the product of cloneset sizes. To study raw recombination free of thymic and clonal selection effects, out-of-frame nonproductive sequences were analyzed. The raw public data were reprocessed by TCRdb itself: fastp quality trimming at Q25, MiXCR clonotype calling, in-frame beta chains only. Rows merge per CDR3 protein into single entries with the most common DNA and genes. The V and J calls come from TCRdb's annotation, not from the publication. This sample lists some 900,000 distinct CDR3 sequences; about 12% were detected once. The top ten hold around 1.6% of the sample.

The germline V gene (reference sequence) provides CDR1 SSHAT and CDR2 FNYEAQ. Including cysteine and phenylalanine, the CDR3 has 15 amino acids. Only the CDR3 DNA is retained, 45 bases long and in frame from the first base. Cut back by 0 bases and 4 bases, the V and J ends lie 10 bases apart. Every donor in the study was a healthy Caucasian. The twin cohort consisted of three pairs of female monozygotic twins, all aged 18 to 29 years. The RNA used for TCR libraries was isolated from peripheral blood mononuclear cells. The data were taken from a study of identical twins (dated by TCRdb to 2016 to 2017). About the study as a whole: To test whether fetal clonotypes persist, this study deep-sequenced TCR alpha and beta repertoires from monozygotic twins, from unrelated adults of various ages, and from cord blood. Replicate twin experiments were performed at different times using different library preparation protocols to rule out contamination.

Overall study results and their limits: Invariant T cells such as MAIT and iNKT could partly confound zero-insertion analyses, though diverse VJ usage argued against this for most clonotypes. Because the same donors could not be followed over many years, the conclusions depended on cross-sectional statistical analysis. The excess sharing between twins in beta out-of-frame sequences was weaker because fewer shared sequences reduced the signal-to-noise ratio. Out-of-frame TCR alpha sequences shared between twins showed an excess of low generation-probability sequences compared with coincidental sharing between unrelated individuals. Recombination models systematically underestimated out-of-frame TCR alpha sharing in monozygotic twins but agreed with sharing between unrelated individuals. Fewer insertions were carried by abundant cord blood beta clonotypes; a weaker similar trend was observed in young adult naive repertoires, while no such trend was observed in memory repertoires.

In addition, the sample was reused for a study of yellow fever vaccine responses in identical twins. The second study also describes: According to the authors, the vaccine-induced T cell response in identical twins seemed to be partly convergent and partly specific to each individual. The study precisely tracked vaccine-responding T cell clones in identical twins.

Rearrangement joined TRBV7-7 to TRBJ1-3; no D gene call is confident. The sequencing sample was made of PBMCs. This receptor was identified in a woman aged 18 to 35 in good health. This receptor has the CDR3 CASSLAVGGGNTIYF. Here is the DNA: TGTGCCAGCAGCTTAGCGGTTGGCGGGGGAAACACCATATATTTT. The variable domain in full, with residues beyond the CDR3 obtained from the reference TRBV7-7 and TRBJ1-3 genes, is GAGVSQSPRYKVTKRGQDVTLRCDPISSHATLYWYQQALGQGPEFLTYFNYEAQPDKSGLPSDRFSAERPEGSISTLTIQRTEQRDSAMYRCASSLAVGGGNTIYFGEGSWLTVV.